The sequence of this T cell receptor beta chain was determined in a study of cytomegalovirus exposure and HLA in healthy donors. Points from the study as a whole: Presence/absence analysis assumed near-uniform sequencing depth across donors. Because they were indistinguishable, some V segments, including TRBV6-2 and TRBV6-3, were excluded.

PCR amplification relied on 60 Vbeta primers (plus 13 Jbeta primers). Original data processing: A later analysis counted around 80 million unique TCR beta chains, around 10 million shared. Clones were read by immunoSEQ multiplex PCR, and TCRdb kept only the in-frame ones, dropping some. That table furnishes V, J and clone size, whereas the DNA furnished D and trimming. The sample gives 200,000 or so clones, approximately 81% of which show up once; about 0.25% is in the top ten. The ends were cut back, 2 bases at V and 7 bases at J, with 17 bases in the middle. This CDR3 is built from 15 residues. Per the germline V gene, CDR1 is KGHSH and CDR2 is LQKENI. A note on this clone: Its antigen is as yet unknown.

Sample: PBMCs. The chain combines TRBV18 with TRBJ1-2; D gene unclear. The source of this sequence is a boy between 10 and 17 years old in good health and CMV-seronegative. CDR3 sequence: CASSPELISAGGYTF. The CDR3 nucleotides read TGTGCCAGCTCACCAGAATTAATATCGGCGGGTGGCTACACCTTC.